The sequence of this T cell receptor beta chain was determined in a study of early T cells in non-severe SARS-CoV-2 infection. Per germline, CDR1 SQVTM and CDR2 ANQGSEA. The CDR3 spans 12 residues. With 4 bases removed from V and 4 bases from J, the gap between germline ends came to 5 bases. TCRdb reprocessed the 5' RACE reads with MiXCR, giving one entry per CDR3 protein. The repertoire holds about 71,000 distinct CDR3 sequences, with around 11% as singletons. In its sample, this clonotype was seen a few times. The source material was whole blood, sampled at baseline. The sequence derives from an adult who was a healthcare worker with PCR-confirmed SARS-CoV-2 infection or an uninfected control (not recorded which). The rearrangement joins TRBV29-1 to TRBJ2-6; no firm D call. CDR3 amino acids: CSVATGANVLTF. The CDR3 coding sequence is TGCAGCGTTGCGACGGGGGCCAACGTCCTGACTTTC.